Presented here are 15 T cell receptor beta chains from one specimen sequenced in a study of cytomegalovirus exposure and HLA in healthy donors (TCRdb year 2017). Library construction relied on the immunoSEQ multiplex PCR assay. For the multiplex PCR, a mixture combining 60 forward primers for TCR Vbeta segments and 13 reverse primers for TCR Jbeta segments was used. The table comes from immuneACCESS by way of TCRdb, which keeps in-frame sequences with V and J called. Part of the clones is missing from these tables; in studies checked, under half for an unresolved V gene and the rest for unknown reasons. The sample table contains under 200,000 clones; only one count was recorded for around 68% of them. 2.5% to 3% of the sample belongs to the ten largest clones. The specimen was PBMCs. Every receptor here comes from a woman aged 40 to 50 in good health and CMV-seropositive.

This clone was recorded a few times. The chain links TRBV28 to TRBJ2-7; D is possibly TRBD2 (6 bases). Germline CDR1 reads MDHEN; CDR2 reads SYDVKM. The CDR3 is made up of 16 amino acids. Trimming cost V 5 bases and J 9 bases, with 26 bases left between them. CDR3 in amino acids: CASSDPRGTAGLMQYF. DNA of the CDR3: TGTGCCAGCAGTGACCCACGCGGGACTGCCGGTTTGATGCAGTACTTC.

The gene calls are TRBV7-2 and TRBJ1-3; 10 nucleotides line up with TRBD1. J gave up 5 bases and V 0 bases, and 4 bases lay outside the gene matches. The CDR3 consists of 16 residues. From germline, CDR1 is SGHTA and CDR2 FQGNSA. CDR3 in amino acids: CASSLAPGQGRNTIYF. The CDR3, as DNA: TGTGCCAGCAGCTTAGCCCCGGGACAGGGGAGAAACACCATATATTTT.

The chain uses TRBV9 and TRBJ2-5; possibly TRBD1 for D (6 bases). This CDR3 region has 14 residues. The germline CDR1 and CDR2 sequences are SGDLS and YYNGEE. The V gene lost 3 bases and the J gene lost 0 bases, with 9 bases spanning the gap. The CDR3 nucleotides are TGTGCCAGCAGCGACGGACAGTACCAAGAGACCCAGTACTTC. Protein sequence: CASSDGQYQETQYF.

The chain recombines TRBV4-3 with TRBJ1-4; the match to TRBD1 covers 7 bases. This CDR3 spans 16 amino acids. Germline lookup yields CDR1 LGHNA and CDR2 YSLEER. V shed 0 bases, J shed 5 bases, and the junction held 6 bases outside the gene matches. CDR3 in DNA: TGCGCCAGCAGCCAAGATTACAGGGGTGGGAATGAAAAACTGTTTTTT. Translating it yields CASSQDYRGGNEKLFF.

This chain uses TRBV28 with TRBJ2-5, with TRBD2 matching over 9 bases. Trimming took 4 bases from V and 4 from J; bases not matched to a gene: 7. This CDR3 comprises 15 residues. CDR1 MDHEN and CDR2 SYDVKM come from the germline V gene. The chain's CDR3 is CASSSMAGGGETQYF. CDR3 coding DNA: TGTGCCAGCAGTTCGATGGCGGGAGGGGGAGAGACCCAGTACTTC.

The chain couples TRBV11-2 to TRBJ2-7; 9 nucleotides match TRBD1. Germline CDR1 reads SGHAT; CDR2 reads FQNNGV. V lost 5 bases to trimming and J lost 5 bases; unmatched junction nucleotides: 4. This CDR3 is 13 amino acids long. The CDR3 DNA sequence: TGTGCCAGCAGCCCGGACAGGGGCCACGAGCAGTACTTC. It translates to CASSPDRGHEQYF.

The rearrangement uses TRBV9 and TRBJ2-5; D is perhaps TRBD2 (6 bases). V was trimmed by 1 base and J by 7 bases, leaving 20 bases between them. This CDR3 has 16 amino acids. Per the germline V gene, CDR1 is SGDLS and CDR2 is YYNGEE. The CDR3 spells CASSVLGGAHVGTQYF. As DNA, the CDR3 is TGTGCCAGCAGCGTATTGGGCGGGGCCCACGTCGGGACCCAGTACTTC.

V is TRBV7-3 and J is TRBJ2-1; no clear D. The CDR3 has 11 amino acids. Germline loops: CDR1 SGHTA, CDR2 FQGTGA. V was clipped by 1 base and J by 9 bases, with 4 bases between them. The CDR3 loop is CASSLNGEQFF. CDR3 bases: TGTGCCAGCAGCTTAAACGGTGAGCAGTTCTTC.

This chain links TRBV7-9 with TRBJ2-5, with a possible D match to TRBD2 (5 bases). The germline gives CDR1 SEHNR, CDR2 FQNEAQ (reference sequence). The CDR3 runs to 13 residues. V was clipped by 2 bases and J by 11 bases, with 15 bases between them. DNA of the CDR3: TGTGCCAGCAGCTTACAGGCCCGTGGGGAGCAGTACTTC. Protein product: CASSLQARGEQYF.

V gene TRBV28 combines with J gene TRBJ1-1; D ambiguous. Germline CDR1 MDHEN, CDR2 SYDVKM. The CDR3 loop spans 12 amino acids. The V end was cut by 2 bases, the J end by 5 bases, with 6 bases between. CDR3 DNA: TGTGCCAGCAGTTTAGCGAGAACTGAAGCTTTCTTT. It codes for CASSLARTEAFF.

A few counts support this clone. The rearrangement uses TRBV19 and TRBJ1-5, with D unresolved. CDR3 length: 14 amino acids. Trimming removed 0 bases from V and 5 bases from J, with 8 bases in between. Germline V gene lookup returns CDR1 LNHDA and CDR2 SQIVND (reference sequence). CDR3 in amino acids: CASSIDFADQPQHF. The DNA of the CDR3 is TGTGCCAGTAGTATAGATTTCGCGGATCAGCCCCAGCATTTT.

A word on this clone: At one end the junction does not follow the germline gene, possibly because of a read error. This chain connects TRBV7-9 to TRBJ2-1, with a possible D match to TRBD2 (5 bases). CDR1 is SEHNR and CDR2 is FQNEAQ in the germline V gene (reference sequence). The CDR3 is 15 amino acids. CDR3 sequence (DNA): TGTTCCAGCAGCTTATACGGGAAAAGAAGTGTCGGGCAGCTCTTC. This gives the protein CSSSLYGKRSVGQLF.

The CDR3 spells CASSQPGHRNYNEQFF. The CDR3 nucleotides read TGCGCCAGCAGCCAGCCGGGACACAGAAATTACAATGAGCAGTTCTTC. This sequence joins TRBV4-1 and TRBJ2-1; D is perhaps TRBD1 (6 bases). CDR1 and CDR2 (germline): MGHRA, YSYEKL. Trimming left V 3 bases short and J 4 bases short, with 16 bases between. The CDR3 consists of 16 residues.

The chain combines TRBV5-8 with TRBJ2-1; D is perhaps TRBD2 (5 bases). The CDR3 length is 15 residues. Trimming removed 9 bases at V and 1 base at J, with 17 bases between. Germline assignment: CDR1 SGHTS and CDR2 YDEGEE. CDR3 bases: TGTGCCACCGAACCCACTAGTTATTCCTACAATGAGCAGTTCTTC. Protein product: CATEPTSYSYNEQFF.

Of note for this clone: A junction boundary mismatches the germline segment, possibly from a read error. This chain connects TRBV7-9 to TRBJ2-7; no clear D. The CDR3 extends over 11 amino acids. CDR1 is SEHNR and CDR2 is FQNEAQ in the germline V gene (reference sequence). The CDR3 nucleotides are TGTGCCAGCATCTTAGACACCCAGCAGTACTTC. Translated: CASILDTQQYF.